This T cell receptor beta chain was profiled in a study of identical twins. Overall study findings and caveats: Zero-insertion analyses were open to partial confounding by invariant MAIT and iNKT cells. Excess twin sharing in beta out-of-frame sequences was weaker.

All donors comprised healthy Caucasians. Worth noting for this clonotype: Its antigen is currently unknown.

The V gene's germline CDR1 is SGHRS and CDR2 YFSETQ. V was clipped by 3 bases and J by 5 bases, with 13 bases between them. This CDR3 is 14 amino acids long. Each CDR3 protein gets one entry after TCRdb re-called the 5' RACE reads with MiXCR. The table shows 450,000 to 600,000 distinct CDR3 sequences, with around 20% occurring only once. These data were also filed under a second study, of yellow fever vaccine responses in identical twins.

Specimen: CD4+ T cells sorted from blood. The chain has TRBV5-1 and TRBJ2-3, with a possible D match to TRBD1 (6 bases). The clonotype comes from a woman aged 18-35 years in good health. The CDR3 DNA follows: TGCGCCAGCAGCTCGGGACACGGAGGAGATACGCAGTATTTT. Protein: CASSSGHGGDTQYF.